This is a list of T cell receptor beta chains from one sample in a study of shared clonotypes between healthy human individuals. This table comes from immunoSEQ multiplex PCR, and its TCRdb copy is limited to in-frame clones, with some not included. The sample lists 2,500,000 or so clones; under 95% were seen once. The sample was naive CD4+ T cells from PBMCs. The receptor source for this set is a man between 18 and 35 years old in good health. Some clones in this sample may be carry-over from other donors' samples. The CDR3 runs from the conserved cysteine through the conserved F or W. A D gene is named only where the DNA matches it firmly. Expanded clones are given a class, and other clones once, few, many or no size at all.

d_gene	abundance	v_gene	j_gene	CDR3nt	CDR3aa
.	.	TRBV7-9	TRBJ2-7	TGTGCCAGCAGCTTATCTTCAGGGACCTACGAGCAGTACTTC	CASSLSSGTYEQYF
.	.	TRBV5-1	TRBJ2-3	TGCGCCAGCAGCTTGGATTTGGATACGCAGTATTTT	CASSLDLDTQYF
.	.	TRBV7-9	TRBJ2-2	TGTGCCAGCAGCCGACTAACAGGGCCTATGAACACCGGGGAGCTGTTTTTT	CASSRLTGPMNTGELFF
.	.	TRBV10-3	TRBJ1-5	TGTGCCATCAGTGAGGCCAGGGGCAATCAGCCCCAGCATTTT	CAISEARGNQPQHF
TRBD1	.	TRBV29-1	TRBJ1-1	TGCAGCGCCGGACAGGGGGCCAACACTGAAGCTTTCTTT	CSAGQGANTEAFF
TRBD2	.	TRBV27	TRBJ2-5	TGTGCCAGCGGGACTAGGGGACCTCGGGGTCAGACCCAGTACTTC	CASGTRGPRGQTQYF
.	.	TRBV28	TRBJ2-2	TGTGCCAGCAGTTATGGGCGGACCCTCACAACCGGGGAGCTGTTTTTT	CASSYGRTLTTGELFF
.	.	TRBV28	TRBJ1-2	TGTGCCAGCAGCCCCTTCGGGGGCGTTGGCTACACCTTC	CASSPFGGVGYTF
TRBD1	.	TRBV10-3	TRBJ1-1	TGTGCCATCAGTGAGGGACAGGCGAGTGAAGCTTTCTTT	CAISEGQASEAFF
.	few	TRBV5-1	TRBJ1-1	TGCGCCAGCAGCTCCCAGTCCACTGAAGCTTTCTTT	CASSSQSTEAFF
.	.	TRBV29-1	TRBJ1-5	TGCAGCGTTGGGGTTGGACTCAATCAGCCCCAGCATTTT	CSVGVGLNQPQHF
.	.	TRBV5-5	TRBJ1-3	TGTGCCAGCAGCTTGGAGGTTTGGGTTAGCTCTGGAAACACCATATATTTT	CASSLEVWVSSGNTIYF
.	.	TRBV2	TRBJ2-3	TGTGCCAGCAGTGAAGCGCTTTGGGAGGTGCAGTATTTT	CASSEALWEVQYF
.	.	TRBV28	TRBJ1-2	TGTGCCAGCAGTTTGAAGGGAGTGCGCGGCTACACCTTC	CASSLKGVRGYTF
TRBD1	.	TRBV5-1	TRBJ2-4	TGCGCCAGCAGCTCCGGGACAGGGGACGACATTCAGTACTTC	CASSSGTGDDIQYF
.	.	TRBV27	TRBJ2-5	TGTGCCAGCAGTAGTAGCGGAAGAAGGGCAGAGACCCAGTACTTC	CASSSSGRRAETQYF
TRBD1	.	TRBV5-6	TRBJ1-2	TGTGCCAGCAGCTCTACAGGGGGCTGGTATGGCTACACCTTC	CASSSTGGWYGYTF
.	.	TRBV19	TRBJ1-4	TGTGCCAGCTCTGACAGGCGCGGAATTTATGAAAAACTGTTTTTT	CASSDRRGIYEKLFF
TRBD1	.	TRBV4-3	TRBJ1-4	TGCGCCAGCAGCCGACAGACAGGGTTAACTAATGAAAAACTGTTTTTT	CASSRQTGLTNEKLFF
.	.	TRBV5-6	TRBJ2-1	TGTGCCAGCAGCTTGGGGGGGTATGAGCAGTTCTTC	CASSLGGYEQFF
.	.	TRBV5-1	TRBJ2-5	TGCGCCAGCAGCTTGACAGGAGACCAAGAGACCCAGTACTTC	CASSLTGDQETQYF
.	.	TRBV14	TRBJ2-2	TGTGCCAGCAGCCGCAGCCTTAACACCGGGGAGCTGTTTTTT	CASSRSLNTGELFF
TRBD1	.	TRBV27	TRBJ2-7	TGTGCCAGCAGTTTATTATACCGGGACAGGTGGGTTGTTTGCTTC	CASSLLYRDRWVVCF
.	.	TRBV11-2	TRBJ1-1	TGTGCCAGCAGCCCCACCCCGAGGGCTGAAGCTTTCTTT	CASSPTPRAEAFF
TRBD2	.	TRBV11-3	TRBJ2-2	TGTGCCAGCAGCTCGAGCGGGAGTGTGATCGGGGAGCTGTTTTTT	CASSSSGSVIGELFF